A selection of T cell receptor beta chains follows, all from one sample in a study of T cell changes during pregnancy in multiple sclerosis. Profiling relied on immunoSEQ multiplex PCR, and the TCRdb table lists in-frame clones only, not all of them. Found here are about 79,000 clones, 85% to 95% of them singletons; the top ten hold 0.4% to 0.6%. The sample was CD4+ T cells from peripheral blood mononuclear cells, taken in the second trimester of pregnancy. Every receptor here comes from a female donor with multiple sclerosis, enrolled in a pregnancy study. Both conserved end residues are part of each CDR3. The D gene is left open where the match is weak. A clone size is listed for some rows: how often the clone was seen (once, few, many), or a class if it is expanded.

j_call	d_call	clone_size	v_call	cdr3_aa	cdr3_nt
TRBJ2-7	TRBD2	.	TRBV30	CAWSPRTSGPYEQYF	TGTGCCTGGAGTCCCCGGACTAGCGGTCCCTACGAGCAGTACTTC
TRBJ2-7	TRBD2	.	TRBV5-1	CASSEGLGISYEQYF	TGCGCCAGCAGCGAAGGACTAGGGATTTCCTACGAGCAGTACTTC
TRBJ2-2	.	.	TRBV6-4	CASRSNSNTGELFF	TGTGCCAGCAGGAGTAATAGTAACACCGGGGAGCTGTTTTTT
TRBJ2-1	TRBD2	.	TRBV9	CASSPRLAGYNEQFF	TGTGCCAGCAGCCCCCGACTAGCGGGGTACAATGAGCAGTTCTTC
TRBJ2-1	.	once	TRBV9	CASSVGVGGNSYNEQFF	TGTGCCAGCAGCGTAGGCGTCGGGGGTAACTCCTACAATGAGCAGTTCTTC
TRBJ1-4	.	.	TRBV15	CATSRGPSATNEKLFF	TGTGCCACCAGCAGAGGACCCAGCGCAACTAATGAAAAACTGTTTTTT
TRBJ1-3	.	.	TRBV11-2	CASSLDPGNTIYF	TGTGCCAGCAGCTTAGATCCAGGAAACACCATATATTTT
TRBJ2-7	TRBD1	.	TRBV7-9	CASSPDRESYEQYF	TGTGCCAGCAGCCCGGACAGGGAGTCCTACGAGCAGTACTTC
TRBJ1-4	.	.	TRBV30	CAWSVGPGREKLFF	TGTGCCTGGAGTGTAGGCCCGGGAAGGGAAAAACTGTTTTTT
TRBJ1-2	.	.	TRBV19	CASSTDGKYGYTF	TGTGCCAGTAGTACGGACGGGAAATATGGCTACACCTTC
TRBJ2-1	TRBD2	.	TRBV7-3	CASSIQAGEQFF	TGTGCCAGCAGCATTCAAGCGGGAGAGCAGTTCTTC
TRBJ2-5	.	.	TRBV19	CASSKTVETQYF	TGTGCCAGTAGTAAAACGGTAGAGACCCAGTACTTC
TRBJ1-1	.	.	TRBV6-5	CASSYLKQNTEAFF	TGTGCCAGCAGTTACTTAAAACAGAACACTGAAGCTTTCTTT
TRBJ2-3	TRBD2	.	TRBV5-4	CASSHSGRVRIITDTQYF	TGTGCCAGCAGCCATAGCGGGAGGGTCCGAATAATCACAGATACGCAGTATTTT
TRBJ2-7	TRBD1	.	TRBV27	CASSWDRRTYEQYF	TGTGCCAGCAGCTGGGACAGACGCACCTACGAGCAGTACTTC
TRBJ2-7	TRBD2	.	TRBV2	CASSGLAGRNEQYF	TGTGCCAGCAGTGGGCTAGCGGGAAGAAACGAGCAGTACTTC
TRBJ2-5	TRBD1	.	TRBV19	CASGGRGNVETQYF	TGTGCCAGTGGGGGCAGGGGGAATGTGGAGACCCAGTACTTC
TRBJ1-1	TRBD1	.	TRBV19	CASSIETGRTEAFF	TGTGCCAGTAGTATAGAGACAGGGCGGACTGAAGCTTTCTTT
TRBJ2-5	TRBD1	.	TRBV12-5	CASGEDRGIQETQYF	TGTGCTAGTGGTGAGGACAGGGGGATCCAAGAGACCCAGTACTTC
TRBJ2-3	TRBD2	.	TRBV5-1	CASSSAGTSGPDTQYF	TGCGCCAGCAGCTCGGCCGGGACTAGCGGCCCGGATACGCAGTATTTT
TRBJ2-1	TRBD2	.	TRBV19	CASSAGRVRYNEQFF	TGTGCCAGTAGTGCAGGGAGGGTACGCTACAATGAGCAGTTCTTC
TRBJ1-2	.	.	TRBV13	CASSKPDSYYGYTF	TGTGCCAGCAGCAAACCTGACAGCTATTATGGCTACACCTTC
TRBJ1-2	TRBD1	.	TRBV6-5	CASSYFQGDYGYTF	TGTGCCAGCAGTTATTTCCAGGGGGACTATGGCTACACCTTC
TRBJ2-1	.	.	TRBV29-1	CSVAVDNEQFF	TGCAGCGTTGCGGTAGACAATGAGCAGTTCTTC
TRBJ1-1	.	once	TRBV4-1	CASSQMGITGDTEAFF	TGCGCCAGCAGCCAGATGGGGATCACGGGGGACACTGAAGCTTTCTTT
TRBJ2-3	.	.	TRBV21-1	CASPSYRASTDTQYF	TGTGCCAGCCCCTCGTACAGAGCTAGCACAGATACGCAGTATTTT
TRBJ1-5	.	.	TRBV6-5	CASSGPGGSNQPQHF	TGTGCCAGCAGTGGCCCCGGGGGAAGCAATCAGCCCCAGCATTTT
TRBJ2-7	TRBD2	.	TRBV18	CASSRTSGSSYEQYF	TGTGCCAGCTCACGAACTAGCGGGTCCTCCTACGAGCAGTACTTC
TRBJ2-2	TRBD2	.	TRBV6-4	CASSERETGELFF	TGTGCCAGCAGTGAGCGGGAGACCGGGGAGCTGTTTTTT
TRBJ2-5	.	.	TRBV5-1	CASSLTRGAFQETQYF	TGCGCCAGCAGCCTCACCAGGGGGGCCTTCCAAGAGACCCAGTACTTC
TRBJ2-1	.	few	TRBV27	CASSLRDFYNEQFF	TGTGCCAGCAGCTTGAGGGACTTCTACAATGAGCAGTTCTTC
TRBJ2-2	.	.	TRBV2	CASSVHTNTGELFF	TGTGCCAGCAGTGTACATACGAACACCGGGGAGCTGTTTTTT
TRBJ1-1	.	.	TRBV10-2	CASSDWNTEAFF	TGCGCCAGCAGTGACTGGAACACTGAAGCTTTCTTT
TRBJ2-3	TRBD1	.	TRBV15	CATSRDRGTDTQYF	TGTGCCACCAGCAGGGACAGGGGCACAGATACGCAGTATTTT
TRBJ1-3	TRBD1	.	TRBV2	CASKLTGAGNTIYF	TGTGCCAGCAAGTTGACAGGGGCTGGAAACACCATATATTTT
TRBJ1-6	.	.	TRBV2	CASSEGPGNSPLHF	TGTGCCAGCAGTGAAGGTCCAGGCAATTCACCCCTCCACTTT